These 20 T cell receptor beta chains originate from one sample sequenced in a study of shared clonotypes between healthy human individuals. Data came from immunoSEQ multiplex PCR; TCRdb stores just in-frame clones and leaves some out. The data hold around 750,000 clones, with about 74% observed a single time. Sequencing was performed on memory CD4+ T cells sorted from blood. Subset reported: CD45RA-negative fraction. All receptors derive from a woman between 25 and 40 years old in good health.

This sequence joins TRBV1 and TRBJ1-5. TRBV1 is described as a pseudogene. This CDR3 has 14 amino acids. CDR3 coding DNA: TGCACCAGCAGTCCCGGGACGGGCAATCAGCCCCAGCATTTT. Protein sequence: CTSSPGTGNQPQHF.

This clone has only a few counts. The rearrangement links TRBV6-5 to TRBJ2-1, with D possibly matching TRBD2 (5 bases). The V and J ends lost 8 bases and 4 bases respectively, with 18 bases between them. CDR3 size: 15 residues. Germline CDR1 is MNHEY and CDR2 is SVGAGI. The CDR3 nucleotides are TGTGCCAGCTCAAGAACTAGTGTTCGATACAATGAGCAGTTCTTC. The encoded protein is CASSRTSVRYNEQFF.

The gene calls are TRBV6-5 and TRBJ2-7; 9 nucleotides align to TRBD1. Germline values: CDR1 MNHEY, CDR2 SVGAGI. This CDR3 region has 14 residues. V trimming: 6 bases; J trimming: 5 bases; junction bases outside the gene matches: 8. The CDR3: CASSHGDRVHEQYF. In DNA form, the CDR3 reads TGTGCCAGCAGCCACGGGGACAGGGTTCACGAGCAGTACTTC.

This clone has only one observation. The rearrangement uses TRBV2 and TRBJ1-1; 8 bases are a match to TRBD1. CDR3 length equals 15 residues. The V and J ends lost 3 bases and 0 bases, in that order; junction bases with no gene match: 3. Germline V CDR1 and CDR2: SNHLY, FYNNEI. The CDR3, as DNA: TGTGCCAGCAGTGATCGGACAGGGATGAACACTGAAGCTTTCTTT. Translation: CASSDRTGMNTEAFF.

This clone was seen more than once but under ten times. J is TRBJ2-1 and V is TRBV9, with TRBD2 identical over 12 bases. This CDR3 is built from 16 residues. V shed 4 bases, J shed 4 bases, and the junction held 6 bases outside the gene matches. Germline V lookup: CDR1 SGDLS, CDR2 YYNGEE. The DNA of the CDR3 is TGTGCCAGCAGCTTCGGACTAGCGGGAAGATACAATGAGCAGTTCTTC. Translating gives CASSFGLAGRYNEQFF. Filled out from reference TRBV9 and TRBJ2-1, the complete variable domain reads DSGVTQTPKHLITATGQRVTLRCSPRSGDLSVYWYQQSLDQGLQFLIQYYNGEERAKGNILERFSAQQFPDLHSELNLSSLELGDSALYFCASSFGLAGRYNEQFFGPGTRLTVL.

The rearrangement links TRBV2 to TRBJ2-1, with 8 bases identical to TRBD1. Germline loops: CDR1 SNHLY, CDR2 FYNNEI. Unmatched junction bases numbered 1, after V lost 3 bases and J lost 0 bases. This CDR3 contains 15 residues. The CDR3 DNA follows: TGTGCCAGCAGTGAGGACAGGGCCTCCTACAATGAGCAGTTCTTC. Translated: CASSEDRASYNEQFF.

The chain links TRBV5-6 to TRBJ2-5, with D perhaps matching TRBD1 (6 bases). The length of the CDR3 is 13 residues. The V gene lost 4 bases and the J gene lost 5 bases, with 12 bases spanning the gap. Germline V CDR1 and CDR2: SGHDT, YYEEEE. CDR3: CASSHRVTETQYF. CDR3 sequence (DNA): TGTGCCAGCAGCCACAGGGTAACGGAGACCCAGTACTTC.

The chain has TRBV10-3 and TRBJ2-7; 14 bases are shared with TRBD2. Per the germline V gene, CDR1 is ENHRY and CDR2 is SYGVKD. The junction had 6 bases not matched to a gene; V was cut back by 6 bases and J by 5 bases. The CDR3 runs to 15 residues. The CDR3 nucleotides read TGTGCCATCAGGGAGGGACTAGCGGGAGCCCACGAGCAGTACTTC. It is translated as CAIREGLAGAHEQYF.

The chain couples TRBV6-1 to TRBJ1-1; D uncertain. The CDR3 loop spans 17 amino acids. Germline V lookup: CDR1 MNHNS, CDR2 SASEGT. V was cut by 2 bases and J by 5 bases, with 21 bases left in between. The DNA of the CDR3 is TGTGCCAGCAGTGAACTGAGGGCACTCCCGAGGAGGACTGAAGCTTTCTTT. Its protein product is CASSELRALPRRTEAFF.

CDR3 loop: CASSQSGKIYGYTF. DNA for the CDR3: TGTGCCAGCAGTCAAAGCGGGAAGATCTATGGCTACACCTTC. The chain combines TRBV25-1 with TRBJ1-2; D unresolved. Germline CDR1 and CDR2: MGHDK and SYGVNS. Trimming took off 5 bases at V and 4 bases at J, with 14 bases between the two ends. The CDR3 has 14 amino acids.

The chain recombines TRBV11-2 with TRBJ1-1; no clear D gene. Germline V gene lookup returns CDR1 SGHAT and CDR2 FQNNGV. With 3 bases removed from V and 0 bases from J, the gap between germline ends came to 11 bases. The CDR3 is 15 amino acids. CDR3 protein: CASSLSVGMNTEAFF. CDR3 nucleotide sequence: TGTGCCAGCAGCTTGTCAGTCGGCATGAACACTGAAGCTTTCTTT.

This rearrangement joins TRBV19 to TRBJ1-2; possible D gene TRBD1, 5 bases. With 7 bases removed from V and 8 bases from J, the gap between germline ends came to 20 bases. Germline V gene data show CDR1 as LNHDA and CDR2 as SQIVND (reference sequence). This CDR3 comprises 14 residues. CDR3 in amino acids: CASTKGLEAGGYTF. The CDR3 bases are TGTGCCAGTACGAAGGGGCTGGAGGCGGGGGGCTACACCTTC.

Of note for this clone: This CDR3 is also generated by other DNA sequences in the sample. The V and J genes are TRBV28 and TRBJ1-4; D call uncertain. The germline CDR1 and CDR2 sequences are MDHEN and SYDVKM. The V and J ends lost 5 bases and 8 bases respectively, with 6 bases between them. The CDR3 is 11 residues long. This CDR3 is CASSLFEKLFF. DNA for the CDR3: TGTGCCAGCAGTCTCTTCGAAAAACTGTTTTTT.

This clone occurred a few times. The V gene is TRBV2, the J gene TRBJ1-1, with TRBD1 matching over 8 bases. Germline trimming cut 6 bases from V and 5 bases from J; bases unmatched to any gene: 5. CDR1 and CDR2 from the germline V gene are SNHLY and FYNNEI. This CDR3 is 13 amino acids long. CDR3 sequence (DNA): TGTGCCAGCAGGGACAGGGCGGAAACTGAAGCTTTCTTT. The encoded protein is CASRDRAETEAFF.

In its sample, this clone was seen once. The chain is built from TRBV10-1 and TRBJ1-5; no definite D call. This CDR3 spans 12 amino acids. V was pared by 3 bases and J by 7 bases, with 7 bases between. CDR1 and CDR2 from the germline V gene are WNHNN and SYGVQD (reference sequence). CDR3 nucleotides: TGCGCCAGCAGTGACCACGGGCAGCCCCAGCATTTT. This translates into CASSDHGQPQHF.

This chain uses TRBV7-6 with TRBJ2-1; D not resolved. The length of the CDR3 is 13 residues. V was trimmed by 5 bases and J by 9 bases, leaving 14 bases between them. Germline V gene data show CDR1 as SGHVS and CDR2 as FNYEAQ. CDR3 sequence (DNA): TGTGCCAGCAGCCCGACGATAACGGGTGAGCAGTTCTTC. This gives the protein CASSPTITGEQFF.

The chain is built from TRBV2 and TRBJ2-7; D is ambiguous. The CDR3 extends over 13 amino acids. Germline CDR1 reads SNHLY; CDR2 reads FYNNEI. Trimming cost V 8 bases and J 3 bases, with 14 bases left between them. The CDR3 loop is CASGPTGVYEQYF. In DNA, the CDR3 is TGTGCCAGCGGACCCACTGGGGTCTACGAGCAGTACTTC.

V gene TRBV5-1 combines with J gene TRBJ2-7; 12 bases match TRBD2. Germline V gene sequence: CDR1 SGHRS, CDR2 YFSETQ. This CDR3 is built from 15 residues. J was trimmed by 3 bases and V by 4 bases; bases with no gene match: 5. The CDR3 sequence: CASSTGGLAGYEQYF. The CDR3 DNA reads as TGCGCCAGCAGCACCGGGGGACTAGCGGGCTACGAGCAGTACTTC.

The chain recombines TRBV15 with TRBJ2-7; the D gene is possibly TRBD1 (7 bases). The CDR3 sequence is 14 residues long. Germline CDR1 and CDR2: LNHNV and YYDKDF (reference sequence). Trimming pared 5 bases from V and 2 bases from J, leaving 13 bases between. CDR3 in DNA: TGTGCCACCAGCCGGGGGCAGGGGGCCTACGAGCAGTACTTC. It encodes CATSRGQGAYEQYF.

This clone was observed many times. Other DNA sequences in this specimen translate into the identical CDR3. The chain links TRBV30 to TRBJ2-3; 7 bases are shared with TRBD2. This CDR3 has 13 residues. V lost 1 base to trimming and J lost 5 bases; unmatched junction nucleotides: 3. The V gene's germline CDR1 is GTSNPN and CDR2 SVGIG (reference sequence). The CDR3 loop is CAWSGVAGDTQYF. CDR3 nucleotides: TGTGCCTGGAGTGGCGTAGCGGGAGATACGCAGTATTTT.